These 31 T cell receptor beta chains share one sample of origin, sequenced in a study of CD8 T cells in Susac syndrome. RNA totalling 0.5 to 1 ug underwent reverse transcription with random hexamers. TCRdb processed the immunoSEQ multiplex PCR reads anew with MiXCR; each CDR3 protein has one entry. Altogether 200,000 or so distinct CDR3 sequences are present, under 97% being singletons, with the ten largest covering 0.09% to 0.1%. The source material was CD4+ T cells from PBMCs. The receptor source for this set is a human donor with Susac syndrome.

The V call is TRBV12-3 or TRBV12-4, the J call TRBJ1-1; D is uncertain. The CDR3 length is 14 residues. V was cut by 1 base and J by 0 bases, with 6 bases left in between. CDR3 amino acids: CASSLGAMNTEAFF. Written as DNA, the CDR3 is TGTGCCAGCAGTTTAGGGGCGATGAACACTGAAGCTTTCTTT.

This clonotype was detected once. The chain uses TRBV30 and TRBJ1-1; D remains unclear. V shed 0 bases and J shed 5 bases, with 7 bases lying between them. The V gene's germline CDR1 is GTSNPN and CDR2 SVGIG (reference sequence). CDR3 length: 12 amino acids. The CDR3: CAWSVRDTEAFF. Written as DNA, the CDR3 is TGTGCCTGGAGTGTTCGGGATACTGAAGCTTTCTTT.

CDR3 in DNA: TGCGCCAGCAGCCTGGACTACGCAAGGGAGACCCAGTACTTC. This encodes CASSLDYARETQYF. The chain combines TRBV4-1 with TRBJ2-5; weak D call: TRBD2 (6 bases). Per the germline V gene, CDR1 is MGHRA and CDR2 is YSYEKL. V was trimmed by 4 bases and J by 5 bases, leaving 14 bases between them. The CDR3 spans 14 residues.

The chain combines TRBV30 with TRBJ2-3; TRBD2 matches at 10 bases. V shed 2 bases, J shed 4 bases, and the junction held 3 bases outside the gene matches. CDR1 is GTSNPN and CDR2 is SVGIG in the germline V gene (reference sequence). The CDR3 totals 14 residues. CDR3 coding DNA: TGTGCCTGGAGTAAGCGGGGGGGGTCAGATACGCAGTATTTT. Its protein product is CAWSKRGGSDTQYF. The whole variable domain, remainder taken from reference TRBV30 and TRBJ2-3, is SQTIHQWPATLVQPVGSPLSLECTVEGTSNPNLYWYRQAAGRGLQLLFYSVGIGQISSEVPQNLSASRPQDRQFILSSKKLLLSDSGFYLCAWSKRGGSDTQYFGPGTRLTVL.

DNA of the CDR3: TGTGCCAGCAGCCCGGTCATAGGGGGTAGCGGCTACACCTTC. Encoded protein: CASSPVIGGSGYTF. The chain uses TRBV7-2 and TRBJ1-2; tentative D call: TRBD1 (6 bases). Germline values: CDR1 SGHTA, CDR2 FQGNSA. Between the trimmed V and J ends, which lost 5 bases and 8 bases, there was a span of 18 bases. The CDR3 contains 14 residues.

The V call is TRBV20-1, the J call TRBJ1-1; perhaps TRBD1 as D (6 bases). Germline CDR1 DFQATT, CDR2 SNEGSKA (reference sequence). Trimming pared 6 bases from V and 0 bases from J, leaving 20 bases between. The CDR3 has 16 amino acids. The CDR3 here is CSAMIGGNIMNTEAFF. The DNA for the CDR3 is TGCAGTGCCATGATCGGGGGCAATATCATGAACACTGAAGCTTTCTTT.

The V and J genes are TRBV3-1 and TRBJ1-5, with D perhaps TRBD1 (6 bases). The CDR3 has 15 amino acids. The germline V gene encodes CDR1 LGHDT and CDR2 YNNKEL (reference sequence). V was shortened by 6 bases and J by 3 bases, with 15 bases between the two germline ends. CDR3 protein: CASSRKRDNNQPQHF. The DNA for the CDR3 is TGTGCCAGCAGTCGCAAGCGGGACAACAATCAGCCCCAGCATTTT.

This clonotype has just a few counts. The V call is TRBV5-1, the J call TRBJ2-5; 9 bases agree with TRBD2. V dropped 3 bases and J dropped 6; count of bases not matched to a gene: 9. The CDR3 length is 15 residues. Germline assignment: CDR1 SGHRS and CDR2 YFSETQ. Written as DNA, the CDR3 is TGCGCCAGCAGCTCTGGGTCCGGACTAGCGCAGACCCAGTACTTC. It encodes CASSSGSGLAQTQYF.

The chain carries TRBV5-1 and TRBJ1-1; 8 bases are shared with TRBD1. With 5 bases clipped from V and 10 bases from J, the junction kept 10 bases outside the gene matches. Germline V gene lookup returns CDR1 SGHRS and CDR2 YFSETQ. This CDR3 has 13 residues. The CDR3 protein is CASRPGQGISAFF. The CDR3 DNA is TGCGCCAGCAGACCTGGACAGGGAATTTCAGCTTTCTTT.

This chain uses TRBV20-1 with TRBJ2-3; D call uncertain. Germline V lookup: CDR1 DFQATT, CDR2 SNEGSKA (reference sequence). The CDR3 sequence is 11 residues long. The V and J ends lost 3 bases and 1 base respectively, with 2 bases between them. CDR3 region: CSARRTDTQYF. DNA of the CDR3: TGCAGTGCTAGGCGCACAGATACGCAGTATTTT.

This chain connects TRBV6-5 to TRBJ2-2; 10 nucleotides agree with TRBD1. The germline V gene has CDR1 MNHEY and CDR2 SVGAGI. V lost 2 bases and J lost 4; bases outside the gene matches: 13. The length of the CDR3 is 19 residues. CDR3 sequence reads: CASSYPGQGVGFSTGELFF. The CDR3 DNA is TGTGCCAGCAGTTACCCCGGACAGGGGGTCGGATTTAGCACCGGGGAGCTGTTTTTT.

The V gene is TRBV20-1, the J gene TRBJ1-6; D remains unclear. The germline gives CDR1 DFQATT, CDR2 SNEGSKA (reference sequence). V was trimmed by 3 bases and J by 3 bases, leaving 6 bases between them. This CDR3 has 13 residues. The CDR3 loop is CSASEYYNSPLHF. In DNA, the CDR3 is TGCAGTGCTAGTGAATACTATAATTCACCCCTCCACTTT.

J is TRBJ2-5 and V is TRBV7-2; possible D gene TRBD2, 5 bases. Germline V lookup: CDR1 SGHTA, CDR2 FQGNSA. This CDR3 spans 16 amino acids. Between the trimmed V and J ends, which lost 5 bases and 1 base, there was a span of 17 bases. CDR3: CASSPSGGGGQETQYF. In nucleotides, the CDR3 is TGTGCCAGCAGCCCCAGTGGTGGCGGAGGCCAAGAGACCCAGTACTTC.

The V and J genes are TRBV29-1 and TRBJ2-5; TRBD1 might be the D (5 bases). V lost 4 bases and J 0 bases, leaving 12 bases between the germline ends. In germline, CDR1 is SQVTM, CDR2 ANQGSEA. The CDR3 loop spans 14 amino acids. The CDR3 loop is CSVGSGRYQETQYF. CDR3 coding DNA: TGCAGCGTTGGGTCAGGGCGGTACCAAGAGACCCAGTACTTC.

A few counts support this clonotype. This rearrangement joins TRBV6-2 or TRBV6-3 to TRBJ2-2; D is undetermined. CDR3 length equals 16 residues. The germline CDR1 and CDR2 sequences are MNHEY and SVGEGT. V lost 0 bases and J 3 bases, leaving 11 bases between the germline ends. DNA of the CDR3: TGTGCCAGCAGTTACTCGATGGGCACCTACACCGGGGAGCTGTTTTTT. Translation gives CASSYSMGTYTGELFF.

A few counts support this clonotype. The gene calls are TRBV6-5 and TRBJ2-3; D assignment may be TRBD1 or TRBD2 (5 bases each). Germline V gene data show CDR1 as MNHEY and CDR2 as SVGAGI. The CDR3 has 14 residues. V lost 2 bases and J 2 bases, leaving 8 bases between the germline ends. This CDR3 is CASSYRDPTDTQYF. CDR3 in DNA: TGTGCCAGCAGTTACCGGGACCCCACAGATACGCAGTATTTT.

The rearrangement joins TRBV7-8 to TRBJ2-3, with 9 bases that match TRBD2. The CDR3 contains 15 residues. Per the germline V gene, CDR1 is SGHVS and CDR2 is FQNEAQ. The J segment lost 6 bases and the V segment lost 3 bases, leaving 7 bases of the junction unmatched. CDR3 sequence: CASSLAGGEYDTQYF. Written as DNA, the CDR3 is TGTGCCAGCAGCTTGGCGGGGGGGGAATACGATACGCAGTATTTT. Full variable domain (rest looked up from reference TRBV7-8 and TRBJ2-3): GAGVSQSPRYKVAKRGQDVALRCDPISGHVSLFWYQQALGQGPEFLTYFQNEAQLDKSGLPSDRFFAERPEGSVSTLKIQRTQQEDSAVYLCASSLAGGEYDTQYFGPGTRLTVL.

This rearrangement joins TRBV5-4 to TRBJ1-1; D gene unclear. The CDR3 is made up of 16 amino acids. CDR1 is SGHNT, CDR2 YYREEE, per germline (reference sequence). Deletions cut 4 bases from V and 3 bases from J, with 19 bases between. The CDR3 DNA sequence: TGTGCCAGCAGCCAAGGACTCGGACGCCGAGACACTGAAGCTTTCTTT. Residues: CASSQGLGRRDTEAFF.

The genes are TRBV25-1 and TRBJ1-2; D is unclear. Looked up from germline, CDR1 is MGHDK and CDR2 is SYGVNS. The CDR3 extends over 14 amino acids. V lost 5 bases to trimming and J lost 8 bases, with 18 bases between them. The CDR3 protein is CASSPQGSPRGYTF. The CDR3, as DNA: TGTGCCAGCAGTCCCCAAGGATCTCCTAGGGGCTACACCTTC.

V gene TRBV30 combines with J gene TRBJ2-3; no definite D call. The V end lost 5 bases, the J end lost 5 bases, and 11 bases lay between the germline ends. CDR3 size: 12 residues. Per germline, CDR1 GTSNPN and CDR2 SVGIG (reference sequence). CDR3 residues: CAWAIAGDTQYF. The CDR3 region has the DNA TGTGCCTGGGCGATAGCTGGAGATACGCAGTATTTT. The full variable domain, with the rest looked up from reference TRBV30 and TRBJ2-3, is SQTIHQWPATLVQPVGSPLSLECTVEGTSNPNLYWYRQAAGRGLQLLFYSVGIGQISSEVPQNLSASRPQDRQFILSSKKLLLSDSGFYLCAWAIAGDTQYFGPGTRLTVL.

CDR3 sequence: CSAGGTGVNTEAFF. CDR3 DNA: TGCAGCGCCGGTGGGACAGGGGTGAACACTGAAGCTTTCTTT. The chain is built from TRBV29-1 and TRBJ1-1; 10 bases are shared with TRBD1. This CDR3 has 14 residues. V was pared by 7 bases and J by 0 bases, with 5 bases of the junction left unmatched. Germline V gene data show CDR1 as SQVTM and CDR2 as ANQGSEA.

The chain has TRBV5-4 and TRBJ2-7; D may correspond to TRBD1 or TRBD2 (6 bases each). The V end lost 4 bases, the J end lost 6 bases, and 11 bases lay between the germline ends. Germline assignment: CDR1 SGHNT and CDR2 YYREEE (reference sequence). CDR3 length: 12 amino acids. CDR3 in amino acids: CASSRGTGEQYF. CDR3 DNA sequence: TGTGCCAGCAGCAGGGGGACTGGCGAGCAGTACTTC. Supplemented by reference TRBV5-4 and TRBJ2-7, the full variable domain reads ETGVTQSPTHLIKTRGQQVTLRCSSQSGHNTVSWYQQALGQGPQFIFQYYREEENGRGNFPPRFSGLQFPNYSSELNVNALELDDSALYLCASSRGTGEQYFGPGTRLTVT.

The chain is built from TRBV29-1 and TRBJ1-1; TRBD1 agrees at 7 bases. Germline-derived CDR1 and CDR2 are SQVTM and ANQGSEA. This CDR3 spans 13 amino acids. V was pared by 7 bases and J by 7 bases, with 12 bases of the junction left unmatched. The CDR3 protein is CSGATGIIHEAFF. The CDR3 bases are TGCAGCGGGGCGACAGGGATAATACATGAAGCTTTCTTT.

The V and J genes are TRBV29-1 and TRBJ2-3; perhaps D is TRBD1 or TRBD2 (5 bases each). The germline V and J ends were trimmed by 6 bases and 4 bases, with 17 bases remaining between them. The CDR3 contains 14 residues. Germline lookup yields CDR1 SQVTM and CDR2 ANQGSEA. CDR3 in amino acids: CSVAPGADSDTQYF. The CDR3 region has the DNA TGCAGCGTAGCCCCCGGGGCAGACTCAGATACGCAGTATTTT.

This sequence joins TRBV5-1 and TRBJ1-1, with D possibly being TRBD1 (5 bases). There are 12 residues in the CDR3. Deletions cut 1 base from V and 8 bases from J, with 9 bases between. CDR1 and CDR2 from the germline V gene are SGHRS and YFSETQ. CDR3 region: CASSLSRQEAFF. CDR3 coding DNA: TGCGCCAGCAGCTTGTCCAGACAGGAAGCTTTCTTT.

The chain uses TRBV3-1 and TRBJ2-2, with 7 nucleotides matching TRBD1. Germline V lookup: CDR1 LGHDT, CDR2 YNNKEL (reference sequence). The CDR3 consists of 14 residues. Trimming cost V 4 bases and J 5 bases; bases outside gene matches: 4. This chain's CDR3 is CASSLGQTTGELFF. CDR3 sequence (DNA): TGTGCCAGCAGCCTGGGACAGACTACCGGGGAGCTGTTTTTT.

The V gene is TRBV2, the J gene TRBJ2-5; TRBD2 agrees at 8 bases. Germline values: CDR1 SNHLY, CDR2 FYNNEI. The V and J ends lost 6 bases and 9 bases, in that order; junction bases with no gene match: 9. This CDR3 is built from 13 residues. Here the CDR3 reads CASSSGLEVAQYF. Here the CDR3 DNA reads TGTGCCAGCAGCTCGGGACTAGAGGTGGCCCAGTACTTC.

The chain employs TRBV18 and TRBJ1-2; D remains ambiguous. The CDR3 runs to 15 residues. V lost 4 bases to trimming and J lost 4 bases, with 16 bases between them. The V gene's germline CDR1 is KGHSH and CDR2 LQKENI. The CDR3 protein is CASSLSTQNPYGYTF. The CDR3 DNA sequence: TGTGCCAGCTCACTCTCGACACAGAACCCCTATGGCTACACCTTC.

The J gene is TRBJ1-2, the V gene TRBV30; D is undetermined. Germline CDR1 and CDR2: GTSNPN and SVGIG (reference sequence). V gave up 4 bases and J gave up 7 bases, with 16 bases separating them. There are 13 residues in the CDR3. The CDR3 sequence: CAWKFGIEIGYTF. Here the CDR3 DNA reads TGTGCCTGGAAGTTTGGAATCGAGATTGGCTACACCTTC.

The chain couples TRBV7-2 to TRBJ2-2; D is unclear. CDR3 length: 14 residues. V was trimmed by 1 base and J by 4 bases, leaving 7 bases between them. Germline V gene sequence: CDR1 SGHTA, CDR2 FQGNSA. CDR3 nucleotide sequence: TGTGCCAGCAGCTTAGAGTCCGGCACCGGGGAGCTGTTTTTT. It is translated as CASSLESGTGELFF.

CDR3 loop: CASSPQPTNTEAFF. DNA for the CDR3: TGTGCCAGCAGCCCGCAACCGACGAACACTGAAGCTTTCTTT. The V call is TRBV9, the J call TRBJ1-1; no clear D. V lost 4 bases to trimming and J lost 1 base, with 11 bases between them. The CDR3 loop spans 14 amino acids. CDR1 and CDR2 from the germline V gene are SGDLS and YYNGEE.